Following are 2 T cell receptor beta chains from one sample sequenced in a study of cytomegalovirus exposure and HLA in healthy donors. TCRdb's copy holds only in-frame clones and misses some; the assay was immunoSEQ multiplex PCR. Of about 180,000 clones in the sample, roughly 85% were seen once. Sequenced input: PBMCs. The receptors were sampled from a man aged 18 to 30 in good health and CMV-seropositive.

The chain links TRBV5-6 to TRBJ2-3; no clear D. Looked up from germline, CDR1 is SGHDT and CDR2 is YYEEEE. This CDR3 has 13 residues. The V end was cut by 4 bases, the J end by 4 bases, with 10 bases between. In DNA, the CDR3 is TGTGCCAGCAGCCACGCGTCCGCAGATACGCAGTATTTT. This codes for CASSHASADTQYF.

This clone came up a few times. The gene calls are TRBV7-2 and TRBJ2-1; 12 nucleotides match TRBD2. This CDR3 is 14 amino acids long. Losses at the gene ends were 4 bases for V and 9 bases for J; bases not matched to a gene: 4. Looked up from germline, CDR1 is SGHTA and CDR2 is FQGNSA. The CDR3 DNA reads TGTGCCAGCAGCTGGACTAGCGGGAATGGTGAGCAGTTCTTC. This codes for CASSWTSGNGEQFF. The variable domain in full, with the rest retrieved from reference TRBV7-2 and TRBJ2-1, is GAGVSQSPSNKVTEKGKDVELRCDPISGHTALYWYRQSLGQGLEFLIYFQGNSAPDKSGLPSDRFSAERTGGSVSTLTIQRTQQEDSAVYLCASSWTSGNGEQFFGPGTRLTVL.